This T cell receptor (beta chain) was identified during a study of T-cell reconstitution after alpha-beta-depleted transplantation in children. TCRbeta library preparation incorporated unique molecular identifiers. MiXCR, applied by TCRdb to the PCR reads, yields one record per CDR3 protein. The profile shows about 110,000 distinct CDR3 sequences, under 13% of them singletons. The CDR3 runs 12 residues. Per the germline V gene, CDR1 is LGHNA and CDR2 is YNFKEQ. The germline V and J ends were trimmed by 1 base and 4 bases, with 4 bases remaining between them. General study results and limits: Diversity of TCRbeta at day 60 was high in some patients, arising from surviving recipient T cells and thymic progenitors.

Comments on this clonotype: Its target is not known.

The chain links TRBV4-2 to TRBJ2-5; D is undetermined. This sequence was found in a boy aged 2 to 10 with acute lymphoblastic leukemia, due to receive a stem cell transplant. The sample was PBMCs, taken before TCRalphabeta/CD19-depleted stem cell transplant. The CDR3, as DNA: TGTGCCAGCAGCCAAGCGGGAGAGACCCAGTACTTC. Its protein product is CASSQAGETQYF.